This TCR beta chain was obtained from a study of T-cell memory formation after mild COVID-19. Broader study findings: Still unconfirmed is whether the second-wave clones peaking on day 37 recognized SARS-CoV-2.

The CDR3 is 14 residues long. Germline V gene data show CDR1 as LGHNT and CDR2 as FRNRAP. V shed 2 bases, J shed 5 bases, and the junction held 6 bases outside the gene matches. This clonotype was counted only a few times. What it binds is not known. A single record per CDR3 protein comes from TCRdb applying MiXCR to the 5' RACE reads. The sample consists of about 350,000 distinct CDR3 sequences, about an eighth of them appearing once. The origin of this receptor is a man in his late teens or twenties who had mild COVID-19 (a few samples of this study predate the infection). Cell type and time point are not known. The V call is TRBV12-5, the J call TRBJ2-7, with 7 bases identical to TRBD1. The sequenced sample was PBMCs or a T cell subset sorted from them (not recorded which). The CDR3 reads CASGLFNRGDEQYF. The CDR3 coding sequence is TGTGCTAGTGGTTTGTTTAACAGGGGTGACGAGCAGTACTTC.